This T cell receptor beta chain was documented in a study of blood T cell repertoires in COVID-19. Looking at the study overall: The origin of the acute and convalescent COVID-19 samples was the United States, Italy and Spain. Sources were T cells, B-cell-depleted T cells, or PBMCs; the material itself was cDNA or gDNA.

In the source study's methods: It was from reference gene primer amplification that nucleated cell counts were estimated. The data were produced by immunoSEQ multiplex PCR, yet TCRdb's version contains in-frame clones alone and is incomplete. V, J and clone size reflect that table, while D and trimming were determined from the DNA. The table records some 460,000 clones, nearly 90% of them present only once. The CDR3 has 16 amino acids. The V and J ends lost 2 bases and 3 bases, in that order; junction bases with no gene match: 7. From germline, CDR1 is SGHTA and CDR2 FQGNSA. The chain employs TRBV7-2 and TRBJ2-7; 10 bases match TRBD2. The sample was PBMCs or T cells enriched from blood (not recorded which). This receptor was obtained from a woman aged 18 to 35 with acute COVID-19. CDR3 amino acids: CASSLTGAGGNYEQYF. DNA of the CDR3: TGTGCCAGCAGCTTAACGGGAGCGGGGGGGAACTACGAGCAGTACTTC.